The present T cell receptor (beta chain) was sequenced within a study of PD-1 blockade in classical Hodgkin lymphoma. Overall study: It was nivolumab at 3 mg/kg, given intravenously every 2 weeks, that patients received.

Study-wide points: When set against healthy donors, newly diagnosed patients were reported to show lower baseline TCR diversity. There remain no defined causes for the repertoire differences, which possibly reflect disease activity or prior therapy. Complete responders showed a baseline diversity that resembled the diversity of newly diagnosed patients.

Assay: immunoSEQ multiplex PCR; the TCRdb copy retains only in-frame clones and omits some. The sample records some 110,000 clones, 89% being singletons. The CDR3 totals 14 residues. From germline, CDR1 is LGHNA and CDR2 YNFKEQ. V was clipped by 0 bases and J by 3 bases, with 8 bases between them. This clone has just one count. Antigen unknown. Time point described: cycle 4 day 1 (C4D1), after 6 weeks of nivolumab. Each patient's relapse followed autologous stem cell transplantation, and brentuximab vedotin exposure varied. Specimen: peripheral blood mononuclear cells (PBMCs), collected before the fourth cycle of nivolumab. The TCR sequence derives from a human donor with classical Hodgkin lymphoma. V usage is TRBV4-2 and J usage is TRBJ2-5; D gene unclear. The CDR3 loop is CASSQDGTEETQYF. The CDR3 DNA follows: TGTGCCAGCAGCCAAGACGGAACTGAAGAGACCCAGTACTTC.